Listed below are T cell receptor beta chains from one sample, sequenced in a study of blood T cell repertoires in COVID-19. The repertoire was sequenced with immunoSEQ multiplex PCR; TCRdb's copy has only in-frame clones and lacks some. The repertoire holds 300,000 or so clones, 87% seen once, with 1% in the top ten. The sample consisted of peripheral blood. Source of these receptors: a man aged 45-65 years with active or convalescent COVID-19. The CDR3 runs from the conserved cysteine through the conserved F or W. D genes are given only for firm matches. The listing skips clone size in some rows; elsewhere it reads once, few, many or a size class.

J: TRBJ1-2; size: few; length: 12; V: TRBV28; D: .; CDR3: CASNFDGYGYTF; DNA: TGTGCCAGCAACTTCGATGGCTATGGCTACACCTTC
J: TRBJ1-4; size: .; length: 14; V: TRBV10-2; D: TRBD1; CDR3: CASSFQGAREKLFF; DNA: TGCGCCAGCAGTTTCCAGGGGGCGCGTGAAAAACTGTTTTTT
J: TRBJ2-3; size: .; length: 14; V: TRBV19; D: TRBD1; CDR3: CASKLDRDTDTQYF; DNA: TGTGCCAGTAAATTAGACAGGGACACAGATACGCAGTATTTT
J: TRBJ1-2; size: .; length: 15; V: TRBV7-2; D: TRBD1; CDR3: CASSSGDRGSQIDTF; DNA: TGTGCCAGCAGCTCCGGGGACAGGGGCTCCCAAATAGACACCTTC
J: TRBJ2-5; size: .; length: 17; V: TRBV9; D: TRBD1; CDR3: CASSVAAGQGRGETQYF; DNA: TGTGCCAGCAGCGTAGCGGCGGGACAGGGGAGAGGAGAGACCCAGTACTTC
J: TRBJ1-2; size: .; length: 14; V: TRBV5-6; D: TRBD1; CDR3: CASSLLGQGMSYTF; DNA: TGTGCCAGCAGCTTGTTGGGACAGGGAATGAGCTACACCTTC
J: TRBJ1-2; size: .; length: 13; V: TRBV28; D: TRBD1; CDR3: CASSWGQNYGYTF; DNA: TGTGCCAGCAGCTGGGGACAGAACTATGGCTACACCTTC
J: TRBJ2-2; size: .; length: 14; V: TRBV6-5; D: .; CDR3: CASSSGWHTGELFF; DNA: TGTGCCAGCAGTTCGGGGTGGCACACCGGGGAGCTGTTTTTT
J: TRBJ1-6; size: .; length: 16; V: TRBV9; D: .; CDR3: CASSVGESSYNSPLHF; DNA: TGTGCCAGCAGCGTAGGGGAGAGCTCCTATAATTCACCCCTCCACTTT
J: TRBJ1-5; size: .; length: 14; V: TRBV28; D: .; CDR3: CASSWNGEDQPQHF; DNA: TGTGCCAGCAGTTGGAACGGGGAAGATCAGCCCCAGCATTTT
J: TRBJ1-1; size: .; length: 15; V: TRBV19; D: .; CDR3: CASTSLTGWYTEAFF; DNA: TGTGCCAGTACCTCTCTTACAGGGTGGTACACTGAAGCTTTCTTT
J: TRBJ1-2; size: .; length: 14; V: TRBV6-5; D: .; CDR3: CATLRGGLGDGYTF; DNA: TGTGCCACCTTAAGGGGAGGATTAGGCGATGGCTACACCTTC
J: TRBJ1-1; size: .; length: 18; V: TRBV10-3; D: .; CDR3: CAISEAPSGQGGFTEAFF; DNA: TGTGCCATCAGTGAGGCCCCATCCGGCCAGGGCGGATTCACTGAAGCTTTCTTT
J: TRBJ2-4; size: .; length: 14; V: TRBV18; D: .; CDR3: CASSLEGAKNIQYF; DNA: TGTGCCAGCTCACTGGAGGGAGCCAAAAACATTCAGTACTTC
J: TRBJ1-1; size: .; length: 15; V: TRBV25-1; D: TRBD1; CDR3: CASRRGESGNTEAFF; DNA: TGTGCCAGCCGCAGGGGGGAGTCCGGGAACACTGAAGCTTTCTTT
J: TRBJ2-7; size: .; length: 16; V: TRBV6-5; D: .; CDR3: CASSYSTGEEDYEQYF; DNA: TGTGCCAGCAGTTACTCGACGGGGGAGGAAGACTACGAGCAGTACTTC
J: TRBJ2-7; size: .; length: 19; V: TRBV12-5; D: .; CDR3: CASGLSDQNRCGPSYEQYF; DNA: TGTGCTAGTGGTTTGTCAGACCAAAATCGGTGTGGGCCTTCCTACGAGCAGTACTTC
J: TRBJ1-6; size: once; length: 12; V: TRBV6-2/TRBV6-3; D: .; CDR3: CASSSPGSPLHF; DNA: TGTGCCAGCAGTTCCCCCGGTTCACCCCTCCACTTT
J: TRBJ2-7; size: .; length: 14; V: TRBV24-1; D: .; CDR3: CATSDTRGTYEQYF; DNA: TGTGCCACCAGTGATACAAGGGGGACCTACGAGCAGTACTTC
J: TRBJ1-1; size: .; length: 15; V: TRBV5-1; D: .; CDR3: CASSPFVGSSTEAFF; DNA: TGCGCCAGCAGCCCATTCGTGGGGAGTAGCACTGAAGCTTTCTTT
J: TRBJ1-2; size: few; length: 13; V: TRBV5-4; D: TRBD1; CDR3: CASSPGTGDGYTF; DNA: TGTGCCAGCAGCCCCGGGACAGGGGACGGCTACACCTTC
J: TRBJ1-2; size: .; length: 16; V: TRBV25-1; D: TRBD1; CDR3: CASSGTRDRWDGGYTF; DNA: TGTGCCAGCAGTGGAACTCGGGACAGGTGGGACGGTGGCTACACCTTC
J: TRBJ2-5; size: few; length: 16; V: TRBV5-8; D: TRBD2; CDR3: CASSSWTSGIQETQYF; DNA: TGTGCCAGCAGCTCCTGGACTAGCGGGATCCAAGAGACCCAGTACTTC
J: TRBJ2-3; size: once; length: 14; V: TRBV7-3; D: TRBD1; CDR3: CASSAGTGTDTQYF; DNA: TGTGCCAGCAGCGCCGGGACAGGCACAGATACGCAGTATTTT
J: TRBJ2-1; size: .; length: 15; V: TRBV18; D: .; CDR3: CASSPGEGAYNEQFF; DNA: TGTGCCAGCTCACCCGGGGAGGGGGCCTACAATGAGCAGTTCTTC
J: TRBJ1-1; size: .; length: 13; V: TRBV5-6; D: .; CDR3: CASSSTGNTEAFF; DNA: TGTGCCAGCAGCTCAACAGGGAACACTGAAGCTTTCTTT
J: TRBJ1-1; size: .; length: 15; V: TRBV18; D: TRBD1; CDR3: CASSPDRGKNTEAFF; DNA: TGTGCCAGCTCACCGGACAGGGGTAAGAACACTGAAGCTTTCTTT